A selection of T cell receptor beta chains follows, all from one sample in a study of shared clonotypes between healthy human individuals. Only in-frame clones appear in the TCRdb table, and some are missing; sequencing was by immunoSEQ multiplex PCR. The sample lists roughly 1 million clones; around 75% were seen once. The specimen sequenced was memory CD4+ T cells sorted from blood. These receptors originate from a young man in good health. Both conserved end residues are part of each CDR3. The D gene is left open where the match is weak. The size entry is marked missing in some rows and otherwise reads once, few, many or a size class.

>.|TRBJ2-2|.|TRBV9
CASRGASDTGELFF
TGTGCCAGCAGGGGGGCTAGTGACACCGGGGAGCTGTTTTTT
>.|TRBJ2-7|.|TRBV7-2
CASSLAPGAPYEQYF
TGTGCCAGCAGCTTAGCGCCAGGGGCCCCCTACGAGCAGTACTTC
>.|TRBJ2-7|.|TRBV7-9
CASSSGGTSEQYF
TGTGCCAGCAGCTCTGGCGGGACATCCGAGCAGTACTTC
>.|TRBJ1-2|.|TRBV7-9
CASSPLGGLGYTF
TGTGCCAGCAGCCCCCTTGGGGGGCTCGGCTACACCTTC
>.|TRBJ2-3|TRBD2|TRBV19
CASSIKARRLAGSTDTQYF
TGTGCCAGTAGTATAAAGGCGAGGAGACTAGCGGGAAGCACAGATACGCAGTATTTT
>few|TRBJ2-3|.|TRBV5-1
CASSLASGTDTQYF
TGCGCCAGCAGCTTGGCCAGTGGGACAGATACGCAGTATTTT
>.|TRBJ1-4|TRBD1|TRBV5-4
CASSPGQGGGEKLFF
TGTGCCAGCAGCCCCGGACAGGGTGGGGGTGAAAAACTGTTTTTT
>.|TRBJ2-3|.|TRBV7-2
CASSRPVGTTDTQYF
TGTGCCAGCAGCCGTCCCGTGGGGACCACAGATACGCAGTATTTT
>once|TRBJ1-4|.|TRBV5-5
CASSLTRVTNEKLFF
TGTGCCAGCAGCTTAACCCGGGTTACTAATGAAAAACTGTTTTTT
>.|TRBJ1-6|.|TRBV19
CASRGIAQLYNSPLHF
TGTGCCAGCCGGGGGATCGCACAGCTCTATAATTCACCCCTCCACTTT
>.|TRBJ1-6|.|TRBV7-8
CASSSKGEGTRHSPLHF
TGTGCCAGCAGTTCCAAGGGTGAGGGGACACGTCACTCACCCCTCCACTTT
>.|TRBJ2-7|.|TRBV18
CASSPPAGDEQYF
TGTGCCAGCTCACCACCGGCAGGAGACGAGCAGTACTTC
>.|TRBJ1-1|TRBD1|TRBV6-5
CASTPGQVGITEAFF
TGTGCCAGCACCCCTGGACAGGTTGGAATCACTGAAGCTTTCTTT
>few|TRBJ2-5|TRBD2|TRBV5-1
CASSLAAGVKETQYF
TGCGCCAGCAGCTTGGCAGCGGGGGTCAAAGAGACCCAGTACTTC
>.|TRBJ1-5|TRBD1|TRBV18
CASSPTTGGGNQPQHF
TGTGCCAGCTCACCTACGACAGGGGGAGGGAATCAGCCCCAGCATTTT
>.|TRBJ2-3|TRBD2|TRBV15
CATSRGTSGGTDTQYF
TGTGCCACCAGCAGAGGGACTAGCGGGGGCACAGATACGCAGTATTTT
>.|TRBJ1-2|.|TRBV10-3
CAISISGTASNYGYTF
TGTGCCATCAGTATATCCGGGACGGCTTCTAACTATGGCTACACCTTC
>.|TRBJ2-3|TRBD1|TRBV19
CASKRDWGQARTDTQYF
TGTGCCAGTAAACGGGATTGGGGACAGGCTCGCACAGATACGCAGTATTTT
>.|TRBJ1-6|TRBD1|TRBV25-1
CASSESRQGENSPLHF
TGTGCCAGCAGTGAATCGAGGCAGGGGGAGAATTCACCCCTCCACTTT
>.|TRBJ2-1|TRBD1|TRBV29-1
CSVLPGQGSNEQFF
TGCAGCGTCCTCCCGGGACAGGGCTCCAATGAGCAGTTCTTC